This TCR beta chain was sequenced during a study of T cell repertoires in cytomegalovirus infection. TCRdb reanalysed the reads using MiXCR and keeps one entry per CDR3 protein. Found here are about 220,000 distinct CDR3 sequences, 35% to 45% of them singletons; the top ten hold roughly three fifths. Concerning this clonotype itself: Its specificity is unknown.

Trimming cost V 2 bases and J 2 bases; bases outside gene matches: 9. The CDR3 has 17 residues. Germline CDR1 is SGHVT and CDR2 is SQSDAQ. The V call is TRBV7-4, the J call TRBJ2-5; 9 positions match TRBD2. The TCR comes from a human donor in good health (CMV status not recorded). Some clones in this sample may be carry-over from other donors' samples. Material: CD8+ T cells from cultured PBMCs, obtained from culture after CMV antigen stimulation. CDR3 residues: CASSLPQTSGIQETQYF. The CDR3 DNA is TGTGCCAGCAGCTTACCCCAGACTAGCGGTATACAAGAGACCCAGTACTTC.